One and the same sample provided the 2 T cell receptor beta chains below, sequenced in a study of cytotoxic CD8 clonotypes in ibrutinib-treated CLL. TCRdb's copy holds only in-frame clones and misses some; the assay was immunoSEQ multiplex PCR. The sample has 150,000 to 200,000 clones, roughly 90% seen once; the top ten hold roughly 3%. The sequencing here drew on PBMCs, taken at disease progression, from a patient treated with ibrutinib. These receptors were collected from a human donor with chronic lymphocytic leukemia.

This clone was picked up one time. The chain couples TRBV2 to TRBJ2-7; no firm D call. V was clipped by 5 bases and J by 4 bases, with 12 bases between them. The CDR3 sequence is 13 residues long. Germline CDR1 and CDR2: SNHLY and FYNNEI. In DNA, the CDR3 is TGTGCCAGCAGTTTCGCCCCCTCTTACGAGCAGTACTTC. This gives the protein CASSFAPSYEQYF.

The J gene is TRBJ1-1, the V gene TRBV19; unclear D gene. The V end lost 8 bases, the J end lost 7 bases, and 14 bases lay between the germline ends. The germline CDR1 and CDR2 sequences are LNHDA and SQIVND (reference sequence). This CDR3 is built from 12 residues. The DNA for the CDR3 is TGTGCCAGTTGGACCAGGAGGAATGAAGCTTTCTTT. This sequence encodes CASWTRRNEAFF.